The clone carrying this TCR beta chain was detected many times. Produced via immunoSEQ multiplex PCR; TCRdb's table is partial and in-frame only. This sample carries about 150,000 clones, about 81% of them seen once, and the ten largest clones take about 7.7%. This entry belongs to a study of blood T cell repertoires in COVID-19. Turning to the study itself: Collection of acute and convalescent COVID-19 samples took place in the United States, Italy and Spain.

This CDR3 spans 17 amino acids. V dropped 3 bases and J dropped 5; count of bases not matched to a gene: 10. The germline V gene encodes CDR1 KGHDR and CDR2 SFDVKD. The rearrangement uses TRBV24-1 and TRBJ2-2; 8 nucleotides align to TRBD1. This receptor was taken from a man in his fifties who had recovered from COVID-19. Sequenced material: PBMCs or T cells enriched from blood (not recorded which). The CDR3 nucleotides read TGTGCCACCAGTGATAGGGGGGCTCGACAGGGGACCGGGGAGCTGTTTTTT. It codes for CATSDRGARQGTGELFF.